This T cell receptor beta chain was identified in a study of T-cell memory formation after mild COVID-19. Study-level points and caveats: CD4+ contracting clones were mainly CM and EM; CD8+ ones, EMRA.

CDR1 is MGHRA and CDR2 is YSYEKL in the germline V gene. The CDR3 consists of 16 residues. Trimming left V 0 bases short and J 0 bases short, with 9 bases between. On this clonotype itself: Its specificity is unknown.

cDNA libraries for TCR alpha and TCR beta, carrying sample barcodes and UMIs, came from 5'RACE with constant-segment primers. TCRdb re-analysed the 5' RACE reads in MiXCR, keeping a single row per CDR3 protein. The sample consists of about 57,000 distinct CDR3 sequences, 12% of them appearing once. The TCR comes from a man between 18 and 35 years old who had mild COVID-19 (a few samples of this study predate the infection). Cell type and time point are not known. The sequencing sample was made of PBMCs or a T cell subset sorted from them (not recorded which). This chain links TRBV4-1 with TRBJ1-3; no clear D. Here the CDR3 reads CASSQESWDSGNTIYF. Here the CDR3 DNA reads TGCGCCAGCAGCCAAGAGTCGTGGGACTCTGGAAACACCATATATTTT.